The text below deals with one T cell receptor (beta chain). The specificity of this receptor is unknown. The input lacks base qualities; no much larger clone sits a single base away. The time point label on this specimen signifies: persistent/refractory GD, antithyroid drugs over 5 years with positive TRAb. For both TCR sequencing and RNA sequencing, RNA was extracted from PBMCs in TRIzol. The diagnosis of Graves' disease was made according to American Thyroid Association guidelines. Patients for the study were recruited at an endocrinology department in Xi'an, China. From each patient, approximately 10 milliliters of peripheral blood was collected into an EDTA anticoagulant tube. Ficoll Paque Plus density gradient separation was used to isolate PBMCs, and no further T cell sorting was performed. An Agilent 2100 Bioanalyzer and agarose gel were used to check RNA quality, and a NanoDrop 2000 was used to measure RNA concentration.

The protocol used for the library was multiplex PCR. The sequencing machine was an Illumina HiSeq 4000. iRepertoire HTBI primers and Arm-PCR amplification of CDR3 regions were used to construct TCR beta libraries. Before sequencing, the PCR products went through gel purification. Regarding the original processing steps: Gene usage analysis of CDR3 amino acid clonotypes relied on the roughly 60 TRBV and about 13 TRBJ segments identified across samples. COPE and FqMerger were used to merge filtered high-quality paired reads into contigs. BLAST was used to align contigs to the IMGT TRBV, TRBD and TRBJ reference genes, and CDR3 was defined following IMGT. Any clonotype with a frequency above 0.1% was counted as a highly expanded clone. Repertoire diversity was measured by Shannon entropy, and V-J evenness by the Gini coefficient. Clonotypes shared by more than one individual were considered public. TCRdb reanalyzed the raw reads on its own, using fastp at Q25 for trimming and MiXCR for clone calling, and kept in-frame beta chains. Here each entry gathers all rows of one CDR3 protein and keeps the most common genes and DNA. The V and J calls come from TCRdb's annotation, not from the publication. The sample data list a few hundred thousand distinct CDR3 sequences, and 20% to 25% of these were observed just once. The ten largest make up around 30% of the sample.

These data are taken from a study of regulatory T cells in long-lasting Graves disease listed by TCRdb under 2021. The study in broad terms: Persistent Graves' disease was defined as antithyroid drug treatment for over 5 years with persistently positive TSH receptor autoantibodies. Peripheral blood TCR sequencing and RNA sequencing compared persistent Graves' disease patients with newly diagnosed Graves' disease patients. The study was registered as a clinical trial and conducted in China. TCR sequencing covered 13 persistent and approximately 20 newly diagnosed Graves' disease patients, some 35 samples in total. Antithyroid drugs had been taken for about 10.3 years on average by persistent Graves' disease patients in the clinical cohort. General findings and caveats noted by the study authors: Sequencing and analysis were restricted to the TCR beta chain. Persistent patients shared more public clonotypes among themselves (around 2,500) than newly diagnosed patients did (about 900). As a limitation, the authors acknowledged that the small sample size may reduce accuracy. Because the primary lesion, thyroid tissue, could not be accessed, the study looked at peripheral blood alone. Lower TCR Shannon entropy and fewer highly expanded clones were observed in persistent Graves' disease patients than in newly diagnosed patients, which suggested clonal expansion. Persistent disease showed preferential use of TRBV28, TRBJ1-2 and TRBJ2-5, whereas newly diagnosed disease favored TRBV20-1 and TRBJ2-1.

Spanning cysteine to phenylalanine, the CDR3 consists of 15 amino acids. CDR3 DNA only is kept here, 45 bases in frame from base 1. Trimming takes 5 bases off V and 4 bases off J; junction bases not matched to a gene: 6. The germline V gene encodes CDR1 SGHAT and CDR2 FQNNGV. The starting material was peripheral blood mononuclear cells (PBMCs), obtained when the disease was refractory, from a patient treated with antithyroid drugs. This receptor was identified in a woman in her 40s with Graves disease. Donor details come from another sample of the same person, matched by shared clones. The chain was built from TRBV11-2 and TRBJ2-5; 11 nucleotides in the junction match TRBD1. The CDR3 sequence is CASSDRDRGRETQYF. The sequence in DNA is TGTGCCAGCAGCGACCGGGACAGGGGGAGAGAGACCCAGTACTTC. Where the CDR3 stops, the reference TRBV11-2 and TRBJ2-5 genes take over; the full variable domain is EAGVAQSPRYKIIEKRQSVAFWCNPISGHATLYWYQQILGQGPKLLIQFQNNGVVDDSQLPKDRFSAERLKGVDSTLKIQPAKLEDSAVYLCASSDRDRGRETQYFGPGTRLLVL.